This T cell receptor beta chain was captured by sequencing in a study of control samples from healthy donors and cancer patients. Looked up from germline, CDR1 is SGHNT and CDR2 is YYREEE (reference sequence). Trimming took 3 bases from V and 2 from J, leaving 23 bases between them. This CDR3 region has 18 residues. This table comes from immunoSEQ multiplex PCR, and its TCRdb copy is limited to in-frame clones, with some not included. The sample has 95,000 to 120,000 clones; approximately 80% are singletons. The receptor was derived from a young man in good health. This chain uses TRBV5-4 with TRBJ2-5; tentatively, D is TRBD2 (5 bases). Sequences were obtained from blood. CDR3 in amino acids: CASSSAPLRAVKQETQYF. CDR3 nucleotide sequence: TGTGCCAGCAGCTCCGCCCCCCTGAGGGCGGTCAAGCAAGAGACCCAGTACTTC.